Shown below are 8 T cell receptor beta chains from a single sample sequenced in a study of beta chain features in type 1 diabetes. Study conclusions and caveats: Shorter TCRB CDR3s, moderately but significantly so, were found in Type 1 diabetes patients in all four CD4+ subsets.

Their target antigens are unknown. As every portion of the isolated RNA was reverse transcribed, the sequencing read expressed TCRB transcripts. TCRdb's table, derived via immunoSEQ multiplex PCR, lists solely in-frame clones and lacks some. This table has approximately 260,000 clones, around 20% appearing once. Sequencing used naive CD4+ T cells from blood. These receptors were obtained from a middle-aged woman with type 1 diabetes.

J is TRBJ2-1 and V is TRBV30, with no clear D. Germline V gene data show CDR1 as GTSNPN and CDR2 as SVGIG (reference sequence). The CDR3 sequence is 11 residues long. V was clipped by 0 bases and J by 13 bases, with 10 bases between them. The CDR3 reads CAWSVGGSQFF. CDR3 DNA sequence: TGTGCCTGGAGTGTAGGCGGATCCCAGTTCTTC.

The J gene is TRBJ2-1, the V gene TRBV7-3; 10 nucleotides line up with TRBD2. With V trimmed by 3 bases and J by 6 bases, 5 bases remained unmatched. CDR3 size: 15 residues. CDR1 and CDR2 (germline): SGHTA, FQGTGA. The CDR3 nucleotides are TGTGCCAGCAGCTTCACACTAGCGGGATTCAATGAGCAGTTCTTC. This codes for CASSFTLAGFNEQFF.

The CDR3 is CASSLRIQNYGYTF. Written as DNA, the CDR3 is TGCGCCAGCAGCCTCAGGATACAGAACTATGGCTACACCTTC. The gene calls are TRBV4-1 and TRBJ1-2; D call uncertain. Germline CDR1 and CDR2: MGHRA and YSYEKL. Trimming left V 4 bases short and J 2 bases short, with 11 bases between. This CDR3 is built from 14 residues.

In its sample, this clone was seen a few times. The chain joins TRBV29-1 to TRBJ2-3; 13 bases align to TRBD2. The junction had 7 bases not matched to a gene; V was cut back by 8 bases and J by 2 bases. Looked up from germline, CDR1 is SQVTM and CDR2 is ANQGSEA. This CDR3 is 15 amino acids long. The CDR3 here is CSSSGLAGYTDTQYF. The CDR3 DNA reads TGCAGCTCATCGGGACTAGCGGGGTACACAGATACGCAGTATTTT.

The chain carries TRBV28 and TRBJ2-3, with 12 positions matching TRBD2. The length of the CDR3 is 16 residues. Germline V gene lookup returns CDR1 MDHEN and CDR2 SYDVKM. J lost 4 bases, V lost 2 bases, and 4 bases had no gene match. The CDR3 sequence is CASSLGTSGLADTQYF. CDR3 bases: TGTGCCAGCAGTTTAGGGACTAGCGGGTTGGCAGATACGCAGTATTTT.

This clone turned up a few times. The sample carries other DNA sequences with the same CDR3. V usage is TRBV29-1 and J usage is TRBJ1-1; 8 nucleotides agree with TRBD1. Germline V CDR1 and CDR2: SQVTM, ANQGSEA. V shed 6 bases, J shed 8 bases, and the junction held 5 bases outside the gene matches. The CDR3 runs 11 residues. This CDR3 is CSVQGDTEAFF. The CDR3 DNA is TGCAGCGTACAGGGGGATACGGAAGCTTTCTTT. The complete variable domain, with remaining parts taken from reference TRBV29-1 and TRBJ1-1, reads SAVISQKPSRDICQRGTSLTIQCQVDSQVTMMFWYRQQPGQSLTLIATANQGSEATYESGFVIDKFPISRPNLTFSTLTVSNMSPEDSSIYLCSVQGDTEAFFGQGTRLTVV.

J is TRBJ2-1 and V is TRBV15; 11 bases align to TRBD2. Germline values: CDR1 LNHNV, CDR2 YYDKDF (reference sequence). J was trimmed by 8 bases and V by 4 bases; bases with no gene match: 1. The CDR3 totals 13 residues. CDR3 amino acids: CATSTGLADEQFF. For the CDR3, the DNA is TGTGCCACCAGCACGGGACTAGCGGATGAGCAGTTCTTC.

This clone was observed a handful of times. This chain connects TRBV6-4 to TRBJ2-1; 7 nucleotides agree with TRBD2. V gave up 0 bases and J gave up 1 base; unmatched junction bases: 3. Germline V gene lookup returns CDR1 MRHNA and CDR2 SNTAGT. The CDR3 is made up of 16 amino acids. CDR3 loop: CASSDSAGESYNEQFF. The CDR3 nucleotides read TGTGCCAGCAGTGACTCGGCGGGGGAGTCCTACAATGAGCAGTTCTTC.